A single sample is the source of the 16 T cell receptor beta chains below, sequenced in a study of blood T cell repertoires in COVID-19. The method was immunoSEQ multiplex PCR; TCRdb's version includes in-frame clones alone and lacks a portion of them. The sample lists over 80,000 clones; more than 75% were seen once. Source material: peripheral blood. Receptors were obtained from a human donor in a cohort sampled during active COVID-19.

The rearrangement joins TRBV20-1 to TRBJ1-1, with a tentative D call TRBD1 (5 bases). This CDR3 is built from 13 residues. Germline V gives CDR1 DFQATT, CDR2 SNEGSKA (reference sequence). V lost 3 bases to trimming and J lost 8 bases, with 16 bases between them. The CDR3 bases are TGCAGTGCTAGTTGGACAAACGATCAGGAAGCTTTCTTT. It encodes CSASWTNDQEAFF.

The J gene is TRBJ2-7, the V gene TRBV11-3; no firm D call. Germline lookup yields CDR1 SGHNT and CDR2 YENEEA. The CDR3 is 13 residues long. The ends were cut back, 4 bases at V and 5 bases at J, with 12 bases in the middle. The CDR3 DNA reads TGTGCCAGCAGCTCCGCGGTCGGTAACGAGCAGTACTTC. This sequence encodes CASSSAVGNEQYF.

The V gene is TRBV29-1, the J gene TRBJ2-5, with D possibly TRBD1 on 6 matching bases. Between the trimmed V and J ends, which lost 4 bases and 4 bases, there was a span of 13 bases. The CDR3 extends over 13 amino acids. CDR1 and CDR2 (germline): SQVTM, ANQGSEA. Here the CDR3 DNA reads TGCAGCGTTGCAATGACAGGTACAGAGACCCAGTACTTC. Protein: CSVAMTGTETQYF.

This chain links TRBV25-1 with TRBJ1-2; D is possibly TRBD1 (5 bases). Germline V gene data show CDR1 as MGHDK and CDR2 as SYGVNS. Trimming took off 1 base at V and 6 bases at J, with 15 bases between the two ends. CDR3 length equals 15 residues. The CDR3: CASSESASRVHGYTF. The CDR3 DNA reads as TGTGCCAGCAGTGAATCAGCGAGCAGGGTTCATGGCTACACCTTC.

This chain links TRBV7-9 with TRBJ2-1; 7 bases are shared with TRBD1. V gave up 5 bases and J gave up 5 bases; unmatched junction bases: 6. Germline CDR1 reads SEHNR; CDR2 reads FQNEAQ (reference sequence). The CDR3 runs to 14 residues. The CDR3 sequence: CASSPGDSNNEQFF. The CDR3 bases are TGTGCCAGCAGCCCCGGGGACAGCAACAATGAGCAGTTCTTC.

V gene TRBV21-1 combines with J gene TRBJ2-7; the D call of TRBD2 is as the table states it, not checked on the DNA. TRBV21-1 is described as a pseudogene. The CDR3 contains 13 residues. The CDR3 nucleotides read TGTGCCAGCAGCAAACCCAGACTCTACGAGCAGTACTTC. Encoded protein: CASSKPRLYEQYF.

The rearrangement uses TRBV10-3 and TRBJ2-7; 13 positions match TRBD2. V shed 10 bases and J 0 bases; nucleotides not matched to a gene: 3. Germline V CDR1 and CDR2: ENHRY, SYGVKD. This CDR3 is 14 amino acids long. CDR3 DNA sequence: TGTGCCACAAGGACTAGCGGGAGCTCCTACGAGCAGTACTTC. Translating it yields CATRTSGSSYEQYF.

The chain has TRBV19 and TRBJ2-1, with D maybe TRBD1 (8 bases). Deletions cut 7 bases from V and 6 bases from J, with 22 bases between. Germline V gene data show CDR1 as LNHDA and CDR2 as SQIVND (reference sequence). The CDR3 has 16 residues. For the CDR3, the DNA is TGTGCCAGTACCCGAGCGGGACAGGAGCGAAGCAATGAGCAGTTCTTC. This sequence encodes CASTRAGQERSNEQFF.

The rearrangement joins TRBV28 to TRBJ1-1, with D possibly TRBD1 on 5 matching bases. CDR3 length: 15 amino acids. From germline, CDR1 is MDHEN and CDR2 SYDVKM. The germline V and J ends were trimmed by 8 bases and 6 bases, with 22 bases remaining between them. The CDR3 is CASRLGGGNWAEAFF. As DNA, the CDR3 is TGTGCCAGCCGTCTCGGGGGGGGAAACTGGGCTGAAGCTTTCTTT. Full variable domain (outside the CDR3, taken from reference TRBV28 and TRBJ1-1): DVKVTQSSRYLVKRTGEKVFLECVQDMDHENMFWYRQDPGLGLRLIYFSYDVKMKEKGDIPEGYSVSREKKERFSLILESASTNQTSMYLCASRLGGGNWAEAFFGQGTRLTVV.

The chain is built from TRBV7-2 and TRBJ1-5; TRBD1 matches 7 bases. The germline V gene has CDR1 SGHTA and CDR2 FQGNSA. The CDR3 length is 16 residues. With 1 base clipped from V and 4 bases from J, the junction kept 7 bases outside the gene matches. CDR3 amino acids: CASSLGSGGPNQPQHF. The DNA for the CDR3 is TGTGCCAGCAGCTTAGGGTCAGGGGGTCCAAATCAGCCCCAGCATTTT.

The chain couples TRBV6-1 to TRBJ2-3; TRBD1 might be the D (6 bases). Looked up from germline, CDR1 is MNHNS and CDR2 is SASEGT. The V gene lost 3 bases and the J gene lost 1 base, with 14 bases spanning the gap. There are 16 residues in the CDR3. The CDR3 nucleotides read TGTGCCAGCAGTGAGGTGGACTCAGGGGGCACAGATACGCAGTATTTT. Translation: CASSEVDSGGTDTQYF.

The genes are TRBV3-1 (or the pseudogene TRBV3-2) and TRBJ1-2, with D unclear. CDR1 and CDR2 (germline): LGHDT, YNNKEL (reference sequence). V lost 4 bases, J lost 5 bases, and 14 bases lay in between. The CDR3 loop spans 14 amino acids. CDR3 bases: TGTGCCAGCAGCCTAGAACAGAGGGCATATGGCTACACCTTC. It encodes CASSLEQRAYGYTF.

This chain joins TRBV12-3 or TRBV12-4 and TRBJ1-1, with D uncertain. The germline V and J ends were trimmed by 7 bases and 11 bases, with 17 bases remaining between them. CDR3 length equals 12 residues. CDR3 DNA sequence: TGTGCCAGCAATATGAACCGGTTCCGGGCTTTCTTT. Its translation: CASNMNRFRAFF.

This chain links TRBV5-1 with TRBJ1-3; unclear D gene. The CDR3 spans 13 residues. Germline-derived CDR1 and CDR2 are SGHRS and YFSETQ. V lost 7 bases and J lost 2, with 10 bases in between. CDR3 DNA sequence: TGCGCCAGCTCCCTTGGAGCTGGAAACACCATATATTTT. Translated: CASSLGAGNTIYF.

The chain carries TRBV9 and TRBJ1-1; D gene uncertain. Germline CDR1 is SGDLS and CDR2 is YYNGEE. The ends were cut back, 1 base at V and 2 bases at J, with 6 bases in the middle. The CDR3 consists of 13 residues. The CDR3 nucleotides are TGTGCCAGCAGCGTACAGGTTAACACTGAAGCTTTCTTT. Translated, it gives CASSVQVNTEAFF.

This chain uses TRBV5-1 with TRBJ2-7; the match to TRBD2 covers 8 bases. V shed 0 bases and J 2 bases; nucleotides not matched to a gene: 7. The CDR3 is 16 amino acids. The germline gives CDR1 SGHRS, CDR2 YFSETQ. The CDR3 loop is CASSLDERERTYEQYF. CDR3 coding DNA: TGCGCCAGCAGCTTGGATGAGCGGGAGAGGACCTACGAGCAGTACTTC.